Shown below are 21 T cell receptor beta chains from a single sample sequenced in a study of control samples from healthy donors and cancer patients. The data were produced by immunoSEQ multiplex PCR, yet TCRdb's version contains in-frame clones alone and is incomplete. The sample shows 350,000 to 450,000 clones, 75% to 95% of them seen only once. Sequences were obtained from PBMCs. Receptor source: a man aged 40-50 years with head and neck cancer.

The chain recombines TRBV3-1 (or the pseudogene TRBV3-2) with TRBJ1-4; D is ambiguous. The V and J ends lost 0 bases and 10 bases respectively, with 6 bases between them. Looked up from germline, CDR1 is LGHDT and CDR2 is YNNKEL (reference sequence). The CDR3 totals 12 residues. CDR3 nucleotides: TGTGCCAGCAGCCAAGAAGCGCGAAAACTGTTTTTT. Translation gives CASSQEARKLFF.

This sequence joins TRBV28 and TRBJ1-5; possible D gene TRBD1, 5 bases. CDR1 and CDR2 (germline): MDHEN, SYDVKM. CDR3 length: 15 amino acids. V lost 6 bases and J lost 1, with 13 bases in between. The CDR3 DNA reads TGTGCCAGCAGCCTTTCGGGACCGAGCAATCAGCCCCAGCATTTT. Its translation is CASSLSGPSNQPQHF.

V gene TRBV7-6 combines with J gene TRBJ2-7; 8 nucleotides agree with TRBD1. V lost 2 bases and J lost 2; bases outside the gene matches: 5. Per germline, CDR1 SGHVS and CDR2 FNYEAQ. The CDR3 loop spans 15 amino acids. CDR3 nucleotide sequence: TGTGCCAGCAGCTTAATGGGGACAGGACCCTACGAGCAGTACTTC. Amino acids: CASSLMGTGPYEQYF.

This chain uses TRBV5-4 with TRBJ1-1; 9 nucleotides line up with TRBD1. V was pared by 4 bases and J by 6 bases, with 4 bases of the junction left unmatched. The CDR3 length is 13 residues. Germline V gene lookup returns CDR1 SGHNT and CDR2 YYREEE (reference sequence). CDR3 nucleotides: TGTGCCAGCAGCCTGACAGGGGGGGCTGAAGCTTTCTTT. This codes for CASSLTGGAEAFF. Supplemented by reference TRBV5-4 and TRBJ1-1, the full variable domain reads ETGVTQSPTHLIKTRGQQVTLRCSSQSGHNTVSWYQQALGQGPQFIFQYYREEENGRGNFPPRFSGLQFPNYSSELNVNALELDDSALYLCASSLTGGAEAFFGQGTRLTVV.

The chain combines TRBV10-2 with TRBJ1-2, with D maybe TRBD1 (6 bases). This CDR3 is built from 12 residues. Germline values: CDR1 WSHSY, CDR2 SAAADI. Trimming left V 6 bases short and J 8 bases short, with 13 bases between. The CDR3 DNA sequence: TGCGCCAGCAGGGAACAGGGTTTGGGCTACACCTTC. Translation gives CASREQGLGYTF.

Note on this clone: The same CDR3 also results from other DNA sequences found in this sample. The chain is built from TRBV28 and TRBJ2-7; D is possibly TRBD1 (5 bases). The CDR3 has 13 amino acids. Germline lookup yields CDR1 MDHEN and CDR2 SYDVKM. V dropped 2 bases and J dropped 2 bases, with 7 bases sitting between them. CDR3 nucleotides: TGTGCCAGCAGTTTAACAGGAGCCTACGAGCAGTACTTC. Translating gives CASSLTGAYEQYF. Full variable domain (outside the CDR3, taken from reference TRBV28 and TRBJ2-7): DVKVTQSSRYLVKRTGEKVFLECVQDMDHENMFWYRQDPGLGLRLIYFSYDVKMKEKGDIPEGYSVSREKKERFSLILESASTNQTSMYLCASSLTGAYEQYFGPGTRLTVT.

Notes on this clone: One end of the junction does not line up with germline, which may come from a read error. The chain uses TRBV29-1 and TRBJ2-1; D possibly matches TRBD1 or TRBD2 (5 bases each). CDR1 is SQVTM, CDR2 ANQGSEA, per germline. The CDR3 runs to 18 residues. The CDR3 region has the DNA TGCAACGTTGAAGGAGGCCCGGGGCCAAAGACCATCTACAATGAGCAGTTCTTC. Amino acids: CNVEGGPGPKTIYNEQFF.

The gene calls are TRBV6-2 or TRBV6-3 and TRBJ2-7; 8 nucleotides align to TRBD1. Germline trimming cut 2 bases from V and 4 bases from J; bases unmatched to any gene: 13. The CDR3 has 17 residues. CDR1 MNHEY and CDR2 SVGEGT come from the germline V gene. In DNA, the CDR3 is TGTGCCAGCAGTTACACGCGGAGAGACAGGGGCCGGTACGAGCAGTACTTC. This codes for CASSYTRRDRGRYEQYF.

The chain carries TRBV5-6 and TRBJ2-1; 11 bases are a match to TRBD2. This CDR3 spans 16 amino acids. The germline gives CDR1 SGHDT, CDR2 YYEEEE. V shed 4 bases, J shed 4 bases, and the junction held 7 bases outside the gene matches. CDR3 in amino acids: CASSPGTSGIYNEQFF. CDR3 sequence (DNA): TGTGCCAGCAGCCCTGGGACTAGCGGAATATACAATGAGCAGTTCTTC.

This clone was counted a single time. The CDR3 sequence: CASTVKRAEAFF. The CDR3 coding sequence is TGTGCCAGCACCGTGAAGAGGGCTGAAGCTTTCTTT. The V gene is TRBV28, the J gene TRBJ1-1; the D is unclear. The CDR3 is 12 amino acids. Germline CDR1 reads MDHEN; CDR2 reads SYDVKM. Trimming took off 7 bases at V and 6 bases at J, with 12 bases between the two ends. The variable domain in full, completed from reference TRBV28 and TRBJ1-1, reads DVKVTQSSRYLVKRTGEKVFLECVQDMDHENMFWYRQDPGLGLRLIYFSYDVKMKEKGDIPEGYSVSREKKERFSLILESASTNQTSMYLCASTVKRAEAFFGQGTRLTVV.

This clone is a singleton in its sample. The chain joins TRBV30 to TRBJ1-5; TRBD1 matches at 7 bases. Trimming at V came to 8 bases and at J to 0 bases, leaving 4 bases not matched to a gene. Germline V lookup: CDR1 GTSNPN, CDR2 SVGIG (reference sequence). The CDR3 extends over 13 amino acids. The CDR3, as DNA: TGTGCCGCAGGGGGGTATAGCAATCAGCCCCAGCATTTT. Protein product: CAAGGYSNQPQHF.

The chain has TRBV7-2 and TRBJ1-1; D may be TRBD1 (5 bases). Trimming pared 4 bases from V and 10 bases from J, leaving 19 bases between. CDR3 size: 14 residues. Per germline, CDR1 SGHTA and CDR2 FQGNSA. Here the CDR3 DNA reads TGTGCCAGCAGCTCCACGGACGGGGGTTCGAGAGCTTTCTTT. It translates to CASSSTDGGSRAFF. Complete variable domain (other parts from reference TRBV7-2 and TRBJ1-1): GAGVSQSPSNKVTEKGKDVELRCDPISGHTALYWYRQSLGQGLEFLIYFQGNSAPDKSGLPSDRFSAERTGGSVSTLTIQRTQQEDSAVYLCASSSTDGGSRAFFGQGTRLTVV.

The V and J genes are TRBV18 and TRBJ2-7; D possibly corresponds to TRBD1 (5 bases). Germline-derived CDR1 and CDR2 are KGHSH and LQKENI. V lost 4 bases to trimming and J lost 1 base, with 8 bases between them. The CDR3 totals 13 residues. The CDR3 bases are TGTGCCAGCTCACTCCGACAGTCCTACGAGCAGTACTTC. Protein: CASSLRQSYEQYF.

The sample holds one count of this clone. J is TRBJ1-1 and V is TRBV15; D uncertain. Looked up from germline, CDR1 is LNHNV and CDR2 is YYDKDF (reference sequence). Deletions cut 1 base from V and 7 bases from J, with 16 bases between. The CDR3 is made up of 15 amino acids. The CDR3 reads CATSRVVGQKHEAFF. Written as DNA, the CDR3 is TGTGCCACCAGCAGAGTAGTAGGGCAGAAGCATGAAGCTTTCTTT.

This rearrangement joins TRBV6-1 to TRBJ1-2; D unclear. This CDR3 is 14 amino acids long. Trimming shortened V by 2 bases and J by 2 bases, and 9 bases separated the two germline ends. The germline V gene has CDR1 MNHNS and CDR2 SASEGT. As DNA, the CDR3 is TGTGCCAGCAGTGAATCGGGCAGAAACTATGGCTACACCTTC. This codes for CASSESGRNYGYTF.

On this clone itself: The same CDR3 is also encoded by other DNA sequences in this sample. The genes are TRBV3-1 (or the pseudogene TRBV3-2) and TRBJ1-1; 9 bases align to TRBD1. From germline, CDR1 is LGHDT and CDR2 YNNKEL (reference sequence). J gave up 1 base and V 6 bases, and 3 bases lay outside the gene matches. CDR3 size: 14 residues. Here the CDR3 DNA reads TGTGCCAGCAGTCTACAGGGGGCGAACACTGAAGCTTTCTTT. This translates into CASSLQGANTEAFF.

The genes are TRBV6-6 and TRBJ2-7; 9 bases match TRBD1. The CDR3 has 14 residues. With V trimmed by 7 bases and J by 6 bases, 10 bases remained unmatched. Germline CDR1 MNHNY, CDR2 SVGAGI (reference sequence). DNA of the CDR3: TGTGCCAGCAAGTCTTCCGGGACAGGGTCCGAGCAGTACTTC. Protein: CASKSSGTGSEQYF.

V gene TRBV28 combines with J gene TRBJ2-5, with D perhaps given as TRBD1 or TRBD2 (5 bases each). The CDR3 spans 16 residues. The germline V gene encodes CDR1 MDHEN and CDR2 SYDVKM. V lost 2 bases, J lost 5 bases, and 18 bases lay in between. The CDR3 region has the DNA TGTGCCAGCAGTTTAAAGGGTAGGGGAGTCAGGGAGACCCAGTACTTC. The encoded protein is CASSLKGRGVRETQYF.

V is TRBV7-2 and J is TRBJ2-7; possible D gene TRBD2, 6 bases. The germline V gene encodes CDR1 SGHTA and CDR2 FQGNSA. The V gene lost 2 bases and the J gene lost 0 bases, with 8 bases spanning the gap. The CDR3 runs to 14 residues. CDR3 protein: CASSLIGSSYEQYF. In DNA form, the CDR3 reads TGTGCCAGCAGCTTAATCGGGAGCTCCTACGAGCAGTACTTC.

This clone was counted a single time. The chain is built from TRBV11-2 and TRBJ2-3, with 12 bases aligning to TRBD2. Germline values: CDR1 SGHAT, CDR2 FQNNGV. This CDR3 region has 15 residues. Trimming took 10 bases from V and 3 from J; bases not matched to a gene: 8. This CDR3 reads CATAGTSGSTDTQYF. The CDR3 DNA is TGTGCCACCGCGGGGACTAGCGGGTCGACAGATACGCAGTATTTT.

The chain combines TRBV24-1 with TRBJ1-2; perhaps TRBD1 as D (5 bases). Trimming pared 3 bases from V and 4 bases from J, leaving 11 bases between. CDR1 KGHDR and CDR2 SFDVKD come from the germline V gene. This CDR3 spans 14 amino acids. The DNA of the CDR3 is TGTGCCACCAGTGATCCCACAGGAAGCTATGGCTACACCTTC. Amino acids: CATSDPTGSYGYTF.